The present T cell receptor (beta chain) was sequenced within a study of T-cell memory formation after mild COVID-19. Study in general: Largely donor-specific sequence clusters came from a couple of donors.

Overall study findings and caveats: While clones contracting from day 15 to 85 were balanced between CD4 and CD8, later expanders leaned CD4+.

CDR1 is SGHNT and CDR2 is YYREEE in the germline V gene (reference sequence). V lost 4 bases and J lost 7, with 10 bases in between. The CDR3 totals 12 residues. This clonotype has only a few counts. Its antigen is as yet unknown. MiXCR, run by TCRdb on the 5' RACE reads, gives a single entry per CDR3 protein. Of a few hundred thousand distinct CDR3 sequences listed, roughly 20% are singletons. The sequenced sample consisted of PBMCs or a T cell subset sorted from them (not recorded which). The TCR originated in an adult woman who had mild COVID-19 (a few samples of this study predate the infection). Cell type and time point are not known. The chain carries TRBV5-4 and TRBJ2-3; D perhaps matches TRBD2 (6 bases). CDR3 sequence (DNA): TGTGCCAGCAGCGGAGGGACGTATACGCAGTATTTT. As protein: CASSGGTYTQYF.